The rows below give T cell receptor beta chains drawn from one sample of a study of T cells in Graves' hyperthyroidism and ophthalmopathy. TCRdb reprocessed the multiplex PCR reads with MiXCR, giving one entry per CDR3 protein. Of some 570,000 distinct CDR3 sequences detected, more than 15% appear once; the ten largest clones hold under 20%. The material sequenced was blood. Source of these receptors: a woman younger than 30 with Graves' ophthalmopathy. CDR3s include the opening cysteine and the closing phenylalanine or tryptophan.

>TRBJ2-2|TRBV27
CASSLGGHQGGELFF
>TRBJ2-2|TRBV2
CASSGGNAGELFF
>TRBJ2-5|TRBV20-1
CSAFKGLDPQTQYF
>TRBJ2-2|TRBV20-1
CSAQTGTVNTGELFF
>TRBJ1-2|TRBV7-8
CASSSLDGNYGYTF
>TRBJ2-3|TRBV7-2
CASSLAHRTDTQYF
>TRBJ2-3|TRBV5-1
CASSLFPGNTDTQYF
>TRBJ2-1|TRBV29-1
CSVRRGNEQFF
>TRBJ2-7|TRBV5-1
CASSLAPEGEQYF
>TRBJ1-4|TRBV6-2/TRBV6-3
CASSYGRREKLFF
>TRBJ1-4|TRBV6-1
CASSMTGLGEKLFF
>TRBJ2-7|TRBV20-1
CSARLDRKDEQYF
>TRBJ2-3|TRBV5-1
CASSSEGQVRTDTQYF
>TRBJ2-7|TRBV5-1
CASSWDNSYEQYF
>TRBJ1-6|TRBV15
CATSRDRSSYNSPLHF
>TRBJ1-5|TRBV12-3/TRBV12-4
CASSLRGQPQHF
>TRBJ1-2|TRBV29-1
CSVDTGASYGYTF
>TRBJ2-1|TRBV20-1
CSARDQGGGPTNEQFF
>TRBJ2-1|TRBV4-1
CASSQFRTSGRGEQFF
>TRBJ2-3|TRBV5-1
CASSGGQGRVTQYF
>TRBJ1-5|TRBV3-1
CASSQDPSVVPQHF
>TRBJ2-1|TRBV12-3/TRBV12-4
CASITRGGSYNEQFF
>TRBJ1-2|TRBV25-1
CASSDPGTGYTF
>TRBJ2-1|TRBV6-1
CASNLAGGTYNEQFF
>TRBJ2-1|TRBV27
CASSLSWSVDEQFF
>TRBJ2-3|TRBV6-1
CASSTYEAADTQYF
>TRBJ2-7|TRBV2
CASSEVGSYEQYF
>TRBJ2-1|TRBV11-2
CASSLGFASVGSYNEQFF
>TRBJ1-5|TRBV20-1
CSARDPSGDNQPQHF
>TRBJ2-1|TRBV11-2
CASIQQGGSYNEQFF
>TRBJ2-3|TRBV7-9
CASSLRGLSDTQYF
>TRBJ2-1|TRBV19
CASSWDYSNEQFF
>TRBJ2-7|TRBV20-1
CSARAAPRTSGGVGYEQHF
>TRBJ2-3|TRBV15
CATSEGVGDTQYF
>TRBJ1-1|TRBV24-1
CATSDSTGGTEAFF
>TRBJ1-4|TRBV10-3
CAISESDEKLFF
>TRBJ2-1|TRBV28
CASSFRDRSFDEQFF
>TRBJ2-2|TRBV27
CASSLSESPSYTGELFF
>TRBJ2-7|TRBV6-1
CASRKAGAYEQYF